The entry below gives a single T cell receptor (beta chain) sequence along with its context. The antigen is not known. Through a sample-barcoded 5' primer and a J-beta primer mix, a second PCR was run for roughly 7 to 11 cycles. Each cDNA was tagged by a template-switch adaptor containing 12 random nucleotides. TCRdb analysed the 5' RACE reads with MiXCR anew, one entry per CDR3 protein. The repertoire holds roughly 1,800,000 distinct CDR3 sequences, 49% seen once, with over 2% in the top ten. These data belong to a study of blood T cells in healthy people across ages. Those donating, healthy Caucasian individuals from Russia, were aged about 6 to 100. Study-wide results and caveats: Because donor CMV status was unknown, expanded clonotype changes were possibly confounded. PBMCs went unsorted, and a conclusive naive versus antigen-experienced comparison was therefore prevented.

The sample comprised blood. The TCR sequence derives from a middle-aged woman in good health.

The CDR3 DNA sequence: TGCAGTGTCTCCGGGATCCGGGGCGTTGAGACCCAGTACTTC. Translating it yields CSVSGIRGVETQYF. The V and J genes are TRBV20-1 and TRBJ2-5; either TRBD1 or TRBD2 may supply D (5 bases each). V dropped 7 bases and J dropped 5 bases, with 20 bases sitting between them. Germline values: CDR1 DFQATT, CDR2 SNEGSKA (reference sequence). There are 14 residues in the CDR3.